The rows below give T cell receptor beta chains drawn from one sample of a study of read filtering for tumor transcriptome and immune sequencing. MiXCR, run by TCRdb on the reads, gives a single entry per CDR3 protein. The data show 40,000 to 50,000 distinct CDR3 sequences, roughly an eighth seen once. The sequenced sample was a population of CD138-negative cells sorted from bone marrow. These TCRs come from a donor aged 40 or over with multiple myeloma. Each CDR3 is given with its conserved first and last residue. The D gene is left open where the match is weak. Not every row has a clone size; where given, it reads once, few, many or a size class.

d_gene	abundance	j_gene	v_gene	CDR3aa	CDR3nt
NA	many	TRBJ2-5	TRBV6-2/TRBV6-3	CASSYSGFQETQYF	TGTGCCAGCAGTTATTCCGGGTTCCAAGAGACCCAGTACTTC
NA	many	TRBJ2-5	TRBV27	CASSLGGSETQYF	TGTGCCAGCAGTTTGGGGGGATCGGAGACCCAGTACTTC
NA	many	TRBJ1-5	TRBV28	CASSLEPPRGNQPQHF	TGTGCCAGCAGTTTAGAACCACCCAGAGGCAATCAGCCCCAGCATTTT
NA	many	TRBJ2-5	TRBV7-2	CASSLGSGIGGETQYF	TGTGCCAGCAGCTTAGGTAGTGGGATCGGAGGAGAGACCCAGTACTTC
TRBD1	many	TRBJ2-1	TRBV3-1	CASSPRTGSNEQFF	TGTGCCAGCAGCCCCAGGACAGGGAGCAATGAGCAGTTCTTC
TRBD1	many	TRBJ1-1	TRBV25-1	CASSGRGQIAEAFF	TGTGCCAGCAGTGGCAGGGGGCAAATCGCTGAAGCTTTCTTT
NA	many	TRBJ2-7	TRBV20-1	CSAGGRGSVAYEQYF	TGCAGTGCTGGGGGCCGGGGAAGCGTTGCCTACGAGCAGTACTTC
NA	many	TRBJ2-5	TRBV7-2	CASSLAPQGVGETQYF	TGTGCCAGCAGCTTAGCGCCCCAGGGAGTGGGAGAGACCCAGTACTTC
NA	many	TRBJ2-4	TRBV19	CASSMSGQNIQYF	TGTGCCAGTAGTATGTCCGGGCAGAACATTCAGTACTTC
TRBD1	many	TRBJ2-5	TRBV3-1	CASTPKGQTSQTQYF	TGTGCCAGCACCCCAAAGGGACAGACATCTCAGACCCAGTACTTC
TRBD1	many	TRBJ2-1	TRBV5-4	CASSPRQGQYNEQFF	TGTGCCAGCAGCCCCCGACAGGGACAATACAATGAGCAGTTCTTC
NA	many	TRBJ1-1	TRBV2	CASSDLRFEAFF	TGTGCCAGCAGTGACCTCAGGTTTGAAGCTTTCTTT
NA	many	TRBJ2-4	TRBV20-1	CSASPRGGLAKNIQYF	TGCAGTGCTAGCCCCAGAGGGGGGCTAGCCAAAAACATTCAGTACTTC
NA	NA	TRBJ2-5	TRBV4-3	CASSQDGRETQYF	TGCGCCAGCAGCCAGGACGGGAGAGAGACCCAGTACTTC
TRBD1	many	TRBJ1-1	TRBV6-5	CASSPTGGNTEAFF	TGTGCCAGCAGTCCAACAGGGGGGAACACTGAAGCTTTCTTT
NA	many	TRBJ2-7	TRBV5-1	CASSLDVSYEQYF	TGCGCCAGCAGCTTGGACGTTTCCTACGAGCAGTACTTC
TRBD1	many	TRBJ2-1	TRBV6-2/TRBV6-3	CASSFTGGSWNEQFF	TGTGCCAGCAGTTTTACAGGGGGCTCTTGGAATGAGCAGTTCTTC
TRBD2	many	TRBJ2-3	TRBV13	CASSNPSGRIPQYF	TGTGCCAGCAGCAACCCTAGCGGGAGGATACCGCAGTATTTT
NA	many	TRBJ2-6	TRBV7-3	CASSYRDAGANVLTF	TGTGCCAGCAGCTACCGGGACGCTGGGGCCAACGTCCTGACTTTC
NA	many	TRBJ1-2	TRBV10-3	CATVGRVGYGYTF	TGTGCCACCGTCGGTCGGGTTGGCTATGGCTACACCTTC
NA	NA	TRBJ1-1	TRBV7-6	CASDHTEAFF	TGTGCCAGCGACCACACTGAAGCTTTCTTT
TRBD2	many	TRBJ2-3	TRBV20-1	CSARDNGGATDTQYF	TGCAGTGCTAGAGATAACGGGGGGGCCACAGATACGCAGTATTTT
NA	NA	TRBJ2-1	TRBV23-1	CASVRETMWNEQFF	TGCGCCAGCGTCCGGGAGACAATGTGGAATGAGCAGTTCTTC
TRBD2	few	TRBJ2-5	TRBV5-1	CASSLGGSQETQYF	TGCGCCAGCAGCCTCGGGGGGTCCCAAGAGACCCAGTACTTC
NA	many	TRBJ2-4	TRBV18	CASSPREGRAKNIQYF	TGTGCCAGCTCACCACGCGAGGGGAGGGCCAAAAACATTCAGTACTTC